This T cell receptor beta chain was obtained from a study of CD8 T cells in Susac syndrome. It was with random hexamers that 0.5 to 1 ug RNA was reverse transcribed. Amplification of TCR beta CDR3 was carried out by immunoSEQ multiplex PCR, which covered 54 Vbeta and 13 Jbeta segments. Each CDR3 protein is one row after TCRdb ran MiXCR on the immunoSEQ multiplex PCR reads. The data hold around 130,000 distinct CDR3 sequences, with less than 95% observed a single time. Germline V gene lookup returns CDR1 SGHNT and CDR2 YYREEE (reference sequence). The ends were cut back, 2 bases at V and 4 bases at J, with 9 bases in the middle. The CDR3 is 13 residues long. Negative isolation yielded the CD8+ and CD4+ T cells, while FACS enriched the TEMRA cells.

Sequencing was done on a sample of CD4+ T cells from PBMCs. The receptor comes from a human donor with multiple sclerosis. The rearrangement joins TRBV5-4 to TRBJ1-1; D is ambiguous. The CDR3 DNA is TGTGCCAGCAGCTTAGACATACCCACTGAAGCTTTCTTT. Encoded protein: CASSLDIPTEAFF.